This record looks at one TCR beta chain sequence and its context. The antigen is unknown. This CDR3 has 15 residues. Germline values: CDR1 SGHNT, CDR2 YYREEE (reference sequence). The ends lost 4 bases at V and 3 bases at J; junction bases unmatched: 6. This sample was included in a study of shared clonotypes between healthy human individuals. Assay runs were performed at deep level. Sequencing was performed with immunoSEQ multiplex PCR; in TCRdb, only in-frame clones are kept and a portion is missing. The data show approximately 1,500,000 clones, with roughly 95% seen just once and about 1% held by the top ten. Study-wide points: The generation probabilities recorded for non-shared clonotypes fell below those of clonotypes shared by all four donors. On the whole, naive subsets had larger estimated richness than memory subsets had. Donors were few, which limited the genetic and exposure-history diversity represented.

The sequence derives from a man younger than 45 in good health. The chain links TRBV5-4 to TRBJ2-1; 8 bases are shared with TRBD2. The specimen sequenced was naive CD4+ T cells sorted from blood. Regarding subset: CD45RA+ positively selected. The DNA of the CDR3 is TGTGCCAGCAGCCAAACTAGCGGAAACTACAATGAGCAGTTCTTC. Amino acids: CASSQTSGNYNEQFF.